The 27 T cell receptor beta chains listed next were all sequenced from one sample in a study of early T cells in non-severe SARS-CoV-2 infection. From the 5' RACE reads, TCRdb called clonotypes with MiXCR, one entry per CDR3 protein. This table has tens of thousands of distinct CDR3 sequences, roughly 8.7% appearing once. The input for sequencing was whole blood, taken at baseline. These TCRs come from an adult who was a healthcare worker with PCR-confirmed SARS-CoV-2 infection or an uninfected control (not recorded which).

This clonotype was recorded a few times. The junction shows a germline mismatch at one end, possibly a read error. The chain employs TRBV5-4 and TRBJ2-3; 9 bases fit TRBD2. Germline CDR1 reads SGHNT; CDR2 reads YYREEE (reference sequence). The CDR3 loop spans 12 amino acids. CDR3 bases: TGTGCCAGCAGCCCAGGGACTAGCCCTCTGGATTTT. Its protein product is CASSPGTSPLDF.

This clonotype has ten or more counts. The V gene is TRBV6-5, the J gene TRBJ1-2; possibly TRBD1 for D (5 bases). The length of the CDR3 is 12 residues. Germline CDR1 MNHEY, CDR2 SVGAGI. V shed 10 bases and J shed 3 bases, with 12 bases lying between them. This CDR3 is CATATADYGYTF. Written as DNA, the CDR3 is TGTGCCACCGCGACAGCGGACTATGGCTACACCTTC.

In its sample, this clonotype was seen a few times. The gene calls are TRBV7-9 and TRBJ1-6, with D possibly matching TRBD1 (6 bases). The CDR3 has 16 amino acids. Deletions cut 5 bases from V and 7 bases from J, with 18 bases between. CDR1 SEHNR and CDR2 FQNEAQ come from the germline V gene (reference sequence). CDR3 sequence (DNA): TGTGCCAGCAGCCCCACGGGGGCAGGGAACAATTCACCCCTCCACTTT. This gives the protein CASSPTGAGNNSPLHF.

The CDR3, as DNA: TGTGCCAGCAGTTACTCGAAGGCCAGGCGCTCCTATAATTCACCCCTCCACTTT. It yields the protein CASSYSKARRSYNSPLHF. The chain links TRBV6-5 to TRBJ1-6; no reliable D call. V was trimmed by 0 bases and J by 0 bases, leaving 12 bases between them. CDR3 size: 18 residues. CDR1 is MNHEY and CDR2 is SVGAGI in the germline V gene.

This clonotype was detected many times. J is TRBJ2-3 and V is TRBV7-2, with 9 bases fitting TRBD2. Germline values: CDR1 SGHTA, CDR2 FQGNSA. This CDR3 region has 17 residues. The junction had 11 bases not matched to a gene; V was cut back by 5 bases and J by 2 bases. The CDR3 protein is CASSLHGAGGTTDTQYF. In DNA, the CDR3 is TGTGCCAGCAGCCTCCACGGAGCGGGGGGCACCACAGATACGCAGTATTTT.

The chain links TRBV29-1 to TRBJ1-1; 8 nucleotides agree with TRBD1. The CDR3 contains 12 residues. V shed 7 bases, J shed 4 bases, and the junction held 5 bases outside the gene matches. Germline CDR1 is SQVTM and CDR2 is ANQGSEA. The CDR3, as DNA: TGCAGCGCCGATACAGGGGGCACTGAAGCTTTCTTT. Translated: CSADTGGTEAFF.

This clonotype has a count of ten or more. CDR3 sequence reads: CASGGASYNEQFF. The CDR3 DNA follows: TGTGCCAGCGGGGGGGCCTCCTACAATGAGCAGTTCTTC. The chain joins TRBV6-6 to TRBJ2-1; TRBD2 might be the D (7 bases). The germline V gene has CDR1 MNHNY and CDR2 SVGAGI (reference sequence). The CDR3 has 13 residues. The V and J ends lost 8 bases and 0 bases respectively, with 8 bases between them.

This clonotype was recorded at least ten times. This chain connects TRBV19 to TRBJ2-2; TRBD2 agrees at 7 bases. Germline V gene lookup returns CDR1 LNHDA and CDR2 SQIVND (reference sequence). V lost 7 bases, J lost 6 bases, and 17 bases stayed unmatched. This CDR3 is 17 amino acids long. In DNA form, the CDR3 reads TGTGCCAGTATGTCGGTCCTAGGACTAGTAGGGGCCGGGGAGCTGTTTTTT. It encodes CASMSVLGLVGAGELFF.

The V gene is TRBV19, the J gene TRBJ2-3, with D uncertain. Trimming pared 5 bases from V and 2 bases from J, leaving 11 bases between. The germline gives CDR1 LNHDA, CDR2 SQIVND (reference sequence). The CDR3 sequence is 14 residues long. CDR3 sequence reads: CASSYTVYTDTQYF. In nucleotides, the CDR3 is TGTGCCAGTAGTTATACGGTGTACACAGATACGCAGTATTTT.

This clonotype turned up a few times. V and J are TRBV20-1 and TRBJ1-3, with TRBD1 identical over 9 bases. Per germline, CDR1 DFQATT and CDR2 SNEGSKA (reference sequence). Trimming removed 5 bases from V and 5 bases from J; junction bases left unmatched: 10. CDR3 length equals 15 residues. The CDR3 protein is CSAGGVTGGRNTIYF. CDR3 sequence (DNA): TGCAGTGCTGGGGGAGTGACAGGGGGACGAAACACCATATATTTT.

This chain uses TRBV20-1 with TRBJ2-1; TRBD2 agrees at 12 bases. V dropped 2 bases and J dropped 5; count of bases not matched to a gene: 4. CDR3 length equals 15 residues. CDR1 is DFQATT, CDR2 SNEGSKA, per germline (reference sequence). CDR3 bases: TGCAGTGCTAGACTAGCGGGAGGGCCCCACAATGAGCAGTTCTTC. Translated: CSARLAGGPHNEQFF.

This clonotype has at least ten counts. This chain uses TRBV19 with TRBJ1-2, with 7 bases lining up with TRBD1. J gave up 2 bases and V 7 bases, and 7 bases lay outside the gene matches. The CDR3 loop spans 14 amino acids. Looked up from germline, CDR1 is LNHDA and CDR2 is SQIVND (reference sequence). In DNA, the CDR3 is TGTGCCAGTACCGGACAGGTTGGGAACTATGGCTACACCTTC. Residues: CASTGQVGNYGYTF.

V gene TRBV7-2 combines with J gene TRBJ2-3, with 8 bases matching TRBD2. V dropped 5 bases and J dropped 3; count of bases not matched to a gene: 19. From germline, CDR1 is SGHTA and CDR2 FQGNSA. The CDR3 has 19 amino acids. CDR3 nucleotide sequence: TGTGCCAGCAGCCACAGCCCCTTATCTCGCGGGGGGTCGACAGATACGCAGTATTTT. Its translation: CASSHSPLSRGGSTDTQYF.

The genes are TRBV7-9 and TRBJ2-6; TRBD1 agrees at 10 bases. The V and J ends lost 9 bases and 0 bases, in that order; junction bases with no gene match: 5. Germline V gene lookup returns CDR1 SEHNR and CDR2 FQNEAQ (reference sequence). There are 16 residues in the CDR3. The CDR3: CASTGTGDSGANVLTF. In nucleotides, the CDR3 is TGTGCCAGTACCGGGACAGGGGACTCTGGGGCCAACGTCCTGACTTTC.

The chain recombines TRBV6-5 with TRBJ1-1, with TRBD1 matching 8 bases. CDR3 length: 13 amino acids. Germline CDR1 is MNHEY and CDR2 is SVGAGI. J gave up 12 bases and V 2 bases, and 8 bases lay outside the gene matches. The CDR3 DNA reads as TGTGCCAGCAGTTACCCAGACAGGGGAAGAACTTTCTTT. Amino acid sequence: CASSYPDRGRTFF.

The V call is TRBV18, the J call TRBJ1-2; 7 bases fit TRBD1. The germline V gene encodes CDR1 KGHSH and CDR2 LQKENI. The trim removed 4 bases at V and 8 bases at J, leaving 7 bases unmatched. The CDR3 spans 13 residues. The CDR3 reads CASSQRDSEGYTF. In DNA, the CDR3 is TGTGCCAGCTCACAGAGGGACAGCGAAGGCTACACCTTC.

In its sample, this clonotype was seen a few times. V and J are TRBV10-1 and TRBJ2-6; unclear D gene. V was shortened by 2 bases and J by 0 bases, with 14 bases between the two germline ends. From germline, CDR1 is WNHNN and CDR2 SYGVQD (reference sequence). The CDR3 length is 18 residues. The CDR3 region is CASSESGSSYSGANVLTF. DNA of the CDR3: TGCGCCAGCAGTGAGAGTGGCAGCTCTTACTCTGGGGCCAACGTCCTGACTTTC.

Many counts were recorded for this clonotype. DNA for the CDR3: TGTGCCAGCTCACCAGCCAGGGGCGGCACTGAAGCTTTCTTT. It encodes CASSPARGGTEAFF. The V call is TRBV18, the J call TRBJ1-1; a possible D gene is TRBD1 (6 bases). The CDR3 extends over 14 amino acids. Germline V gives CDR1 KGHSH, CDR2 LQKENI. Trimming removed 2 bases from V and 4 bases from J, with 11 bases in between.

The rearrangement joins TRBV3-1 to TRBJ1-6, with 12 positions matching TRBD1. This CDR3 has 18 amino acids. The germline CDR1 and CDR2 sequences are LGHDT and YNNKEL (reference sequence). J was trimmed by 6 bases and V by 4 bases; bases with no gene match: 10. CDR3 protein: CASSRLMRDRGLNSPLHF. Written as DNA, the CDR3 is TGTGCCAGCAGCCGACTCATGCGGGACAGGGGGCTTAATTCACCCCTCCACTTT.

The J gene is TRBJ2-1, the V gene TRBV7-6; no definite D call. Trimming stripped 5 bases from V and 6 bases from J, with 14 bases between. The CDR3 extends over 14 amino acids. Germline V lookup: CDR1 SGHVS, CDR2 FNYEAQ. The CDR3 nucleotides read TGTGCCAGCAGCCCCAGCACGGTTGTCAATGAGCAGTTCTTC. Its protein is CASSPSTVVNEQFF.

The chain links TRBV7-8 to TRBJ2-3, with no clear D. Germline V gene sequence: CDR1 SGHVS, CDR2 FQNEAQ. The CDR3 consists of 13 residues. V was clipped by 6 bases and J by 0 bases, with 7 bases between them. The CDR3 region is CASRQTSTDTQYF. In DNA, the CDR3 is TGTGCCAGCAGGCAGACTAGCACAGATACGCAGTATTTT. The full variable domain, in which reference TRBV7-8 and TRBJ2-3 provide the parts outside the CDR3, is GAGVSQSPRYKVAKRGQDVALRCDPISGHVSLFWYQQALGQGPEFLTYFQNEAQLDKSGLPSDRFFAERPEGSVSTLKIQRTQQEDSAVYLCASRQTSTDTQYFGPGTRLTVL.

CDR3 in amino acids: CSVPWTGTTDTQYF. CDR3 DNA sequence: TGCAGCGTCCCTTGGACAGGAACCACAGATACGCAGTATTTT. This sequence joins TRBV29-1 and TRBJ2-3, with 7 nucleotides matching TRBD1. Germline CDR1 reads SQVTM; CDR2 reads ANQGSEA. The CDR3 spans 14 residues. V shed 6 bases and J 2 bases; nucleotides not matched to a gene: 8.

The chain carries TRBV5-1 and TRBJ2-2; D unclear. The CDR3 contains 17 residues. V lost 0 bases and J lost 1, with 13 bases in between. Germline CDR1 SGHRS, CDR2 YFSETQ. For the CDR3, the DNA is TGCGCCAGCAGCTTGGGGTTCGCATACGGGAACACCGGGGAGCTGTTTTTT. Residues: CASSLGFAYGNTGELFF.

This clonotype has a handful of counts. This CDR3 reads CASSSRRTPYEQYF. The CDR3, as DNA: TGTGCCAGCAGCTCGCGCCGGACACCCTACGAGCAGTACTTC. The rearrangement joins TRBV7-6 to TRBJ2-7; D is perhaps TRBD1 (5 bases). This CDR3 is 14 amino acids long. Germline CDR1 is SGHVS and CDR2 is FNYEAQ. V was shortened by 4 bases and J by 2 bases, with 12 bases between the two germline ends.

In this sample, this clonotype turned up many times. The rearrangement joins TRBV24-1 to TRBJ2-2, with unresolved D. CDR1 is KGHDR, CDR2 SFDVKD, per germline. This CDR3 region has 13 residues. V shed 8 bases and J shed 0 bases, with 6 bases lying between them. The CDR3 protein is CATISTNTGELFF. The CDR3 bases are TGTGCCACCATATCGACGAACACCGGGGAGCTGTTTTTT.

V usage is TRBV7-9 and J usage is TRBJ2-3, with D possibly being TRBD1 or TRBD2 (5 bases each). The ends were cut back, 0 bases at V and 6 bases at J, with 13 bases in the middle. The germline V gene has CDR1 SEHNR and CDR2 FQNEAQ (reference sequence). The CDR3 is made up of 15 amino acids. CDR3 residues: CASSLAAAGLDTQYF. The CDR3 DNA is TGTGCCAGCAGCTTAGCAGCGGCAGGGTTGGATACGCAGTATTTT. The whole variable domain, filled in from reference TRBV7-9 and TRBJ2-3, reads DTGVSQNPRHKITKRGQNVTFRCDPISEHNRLYWYRQTLGQGPEFLTYFQNEAQLEKSRLLSDRFSAERPKGSFSTLEIQRTEQGDSAMYLCASSLAAAGLDTQYFGPGTRLTVL.

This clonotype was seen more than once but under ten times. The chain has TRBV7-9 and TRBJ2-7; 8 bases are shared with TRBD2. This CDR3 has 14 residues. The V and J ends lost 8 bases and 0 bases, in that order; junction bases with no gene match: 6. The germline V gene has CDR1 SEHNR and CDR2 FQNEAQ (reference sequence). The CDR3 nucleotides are TGTGCCAGCGGATTAGCGGGAAGCTCCTACGAGCAGTACTTC. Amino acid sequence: CASGLAGSSYEQYF.